This T cell receptor beta chain appears in the sequencing data of a study of OX40 agonist ivuxolimab in advanced cancers. Study information: Ivuxolimab, an antibody acting as an agonist of OX40 (CD134), was used to treat patients. Patients were infused with ivuxolimab every 2 weeks at 0.01 to 10 mg/kg. Study findings and constraints: The study found that CD8+ T cells averaged more expanded clones than CD4+.

On this clone: Its antigen is not known.

The CDR3 spans 16 residues. J lost 4 bases, V lost 5 bases, and 10 bases had no gene match. Per the germline V gene, CDR1 is SEHNR and CDR2 is FQNEAQ (reference sequence). Using immunoSEQ multiplex PCR, the repertoire was profiled, and TCRdb retains in-frame clones only, with some absent. This table has roughly 92,000 clones, about 83% appearing once. The sample was CD4+ or CD8+ T cells sorted from blood, taken in a trial of the OX40 agonist ivuxolimab. The chain carries TRBV7-9 and TRBJ2-3, with 9 positions matching TRBD2. The receptor comes from an adult with an advanced solid tumor such as melanoma, head and neck, liver or kidney cancer. The CDR3 region has the DNA TGTGCCAGCAGCCTAGTGCGGGGGGGCATCGCAGATACGCAGTATTTT. Protein: CASSLVRGGIADTQYF.